The rows below give T cell receptor beta chains drawn from one sample of a study of blood T cells in healthy people across ages. TCRdb recomputed calls from the 5' RACE reads with MiXCR, one row per CDR3 protein. Of about 810,000 distinct CDR3 sequences listed, about 37% were seen once; the top ten hold 10% to 15%. Sequenced input: blood. Receptors originate from a man between 18 and 29 years old in good health. The CDR3 runs from the conserved cysteine through the conserved F or W. D genes are given only for firm matches. Only part of the rows carry a size: once, few, many, or a class if the clone is expanded.

-,TRBJ1-5,TRBV25-1,TRBD1,TGTGCCGCCGGACAGGGCGAATACAATCAGCCCCAGCATTTT,CAAGQGEYNQPQHF
-,TRBJ1-2,TRBV12-3/TRBV12-4,-,TGTGCCAGCAGTTTAGAGGGGTCCGTGGGCTACACCTTC,CASSLEGSVGYTF
-,TRBJ2-3,TRBV9,TRBD2,TGTGCCAGCAGCCCCGGGACTAGCGGGGCAACAGATACGCAGTATTTT,CASSPGTSGATDTQYF
-,TRBJ2-1,TRBV4-3,TRBD2,TGCGCCAGCAGCCGAGGGACTAGCGGGGACAATGAGCAGTTCTTC,CASSRGTSGDNEQFF
many,TRBJ2-3,TRBV20-1,-,TGCAGTGCTCACCGGGGGCGGGATACGCAGTATTTT,CSAHRGRDTQYF
-,TRBJ2-5,TRBV5-1,-,TGCGCCAGCAGCTTGGACAGCGAGGGAGGGACCCAGTACTTC,CASSLDSEGGTQYF
many,TRBJ2-1,TRBV4-2,-,TGTGCCAGCAGCCAAGGAAGGCTAGGCTCATACAATGAGCAGTTCTTC,CASSQGRLGSYNEQFF
-,TRBJ2-2,TRBV20-1,TRBD1,TGCAGTGCTAGACAGGGGGCCGACGGGGAGCTGTTTTTT,CSARQGADGELFF
-,TRBJ1-2,TRBV4-3,-,TGCGCCAGCAGCCAAGGGGTAAGGGTGGACGGCTACACCTTC,CASSQGVRVDGYTF
many,TRBJ2-1,TRBV9,-,TGTGCCAGCAGCGTAGCGGGGAATGAGCAGTTCTTC,CASSVAGNEQFF
-,TRBJ2-1,TRBV11-2,TRBD2,TGTGCCAGCAGGGGTGTGCGGGGGTCTCGGAATGAGCAGTTCTTC,CASRGVRGSRNEQFF
-,TRBJ2-7,TRBV18,-,TGTGCCAGCTCACCGGGTAGCTTGGGCAATGAGCAGTACTTC,CASSPGSLGNEQYF
-,TRBJ1-1,TRBV12-3/TRBV12-4,-,TGTGCCAGCAGCGAGGGGAGTGGGGGGGGAATGAGCACTGAAGCTTTCTTT,CASSEGSGGGMSTEAFF
-,TRBJ2-7,TRBV20-1,TRBD2,TGCAGTGCTCCCCGTCCCGGGACTAGCGGGGGGTTTAGGTACGAGCAGTACTTC,CSAPRPGTSGGFRYEQYF
-,TRBJ1-2,TRBV4-3,-,TGCGCCAGCAGCCAAGTCTCCGAAGCATGCTACACCTTC,CASSQVSEACYTF
many,TRBJ2-3,TRBV9,TRBD2,TGTGCCAGCAGCGAAGGTAGCGGGGGATCGGATACGCAGTATTTT,CASSEGSGGSDTQYF
-,TRBJ2-1,TRBV5-1,-,TGCGCCAGCAGTATAACAGGGCGCAATGAGCAGTTCTTC,CASSITGRNEQFF
few,TRBJ2-7,TRBV29-1,-,TGCAGCGCTAAAAAAAGCTCCTACGAGCAGTACTTC,CSAKKSSYEQYF
-,TRBJ1-1,TRBV5-5,-,TGTGCCAGCAGCTTAACCCTGGACGGGGCGTACACTGAAGCTTTCTTT,CASSLTLDGAYTEAFF
-,TRBJ1-3,TRBV30,-,TGTGCCTGGAGAGAGAGGGGAAACACCATATATTTT,CAWRERGNTIYF
-,TRBJ2-1,TRBV20-1,TRBD2,TGCAGTGCTAGACTAGGGACTAGCGCCCAGACCCAGTTCTTC,CSARLGTSAQTQFF
many,TRBJ2-1,TRBV7-2,-,TGTGCCAGCAGCTTAGAGCAGGGTTTGTACAATGAGCAGTTCTTC,CASSLEQGLYNEQFF
few,TRBJ1-5,TRBV7-2,TRBD1,TGTGCCAGCAGCGCACAGGGGTATAGCAATCAGCCCCAGCATTTT,CASSAQGYSNQPQHF
many,TRBJ2-1,TRBV20-1,TRBD2,TGCAGTGCTGCGACTAGCGGGGGGGCCAATGAGCAGTTCTTC,CSAATSGGANEQFF
-,TRBJ1-4,TRBV7-9,-,TGTGCCAGCAGCACCCCCCGCAGGGGAGGCGAAAAACTGTTTTTT,CASSTPRRGGEKLFF
few,TRBJ1-2,TRBV28,-,TGTGCCAGCAGCTCCCGGGGACGCGCCGGAGTGGGCTACACCTTC,CASSSRGRAGVGYTF
-,TRBJ2-1,TRBV6-1,TRBD2,TGTGCCAGCAGTGTACGGACTAGCGACAACAATGAGCAGTTCTTC,CASSVRTSDNNEQFF
-,TRBJ1-1,TRBV5-1,-,TGCGCCAGCAGCGGAGGCGGGGAGTTTGAAGCTTTCTTT,CASSGGGEFEAFF
-,TRBJ1-2,TRBV12-3/TRBV12-4,-,TGTGCCAGCAGCAGGGACGGCCCTAACTATGGCTACACCTTC,CASSRDGPNYGYTF
few,TRBJ2-7,TRBV4-3,-,TGCGCCAGCAGCCAAGATGGATTAGATCGGCGGGGCAACGAGCAGTACTTC,CASSQDGLDRRGNEQYF
-,TRBJ1-5,TRBV10-3,-,TGTGCCATCAGTGAGAATTATAGCAATCAGCCCCAGCATTTT,CAISENYSNQPQHF
-,TRBJ2-7,TRBV3-1,TRBD2,TGTGCCAGCAGCCAAGTCCCGGGACTACTATACAATGAGCAGTACTTC,CASSQVPGLLYNEQYF
-,TRBJ1-6,TRBV12-3/TRBV12-4,-,TGTGCCAGCAGTGCGGACAGTCCTAATCCACCCCTCCACTTT,CASSADSPNPPLHF
-,TRBJ2-1,TRBV9,TRBD1,TGTGCCAGCAACCCGGGACAGGGAGCCCTCAATGAGCAGTTCTTC,CASNPGQGALNEQFF
many,TRBJ2-1,TRBV12-3/TRBV12-4,TRBD2,TGTGCCAGCAGCCCACCGGGGGGATCCTTATCCTACAATGAGCAGTTCTTC,CASSPPGGSLSYNEQFF
-,TRBJ2-1,TRBV5-1,TRBD1,TGCGCCAGCACCCGACAGGGATTCGCGGATAACAATGAGCAGTTCTTC,CASTRQGFADNNEQFF
-,TRBJ1-6,TRBV2,-,TGTGCCAGCAGTGACGGGGGCTTGAACAATTCACCCCTCCACTTT,CASSDGGLNNSPLHF
many,TRBJ2-3,TRBV10-3,TRBD1,TGTGCCATCAAGGCACAGGGGGACACAGATACGCAGTATTTT,CAIKAQGDTDTQYF
-,TRBJ1-2,TRBV4-3,-,TGCGCCAGCAGCCAAGGAACAGGACTCTATGGCTACACCTTC,CASSQGTGLYGYTF
-,TRBJ2-3,TRBV9,TRBD2,TGTGCCAGCAGCCTGCAAACGGGACTAGCGGGGGAGATACCCGATACGCAGTATTTT,CASSLQTGLAGEIPDTQYF
many,TRBJ2-1,TRBV12-3/TRBV12-4,-,TGTGCCAGCAGGCGAACAGGGTACAATGAGCAGTTCTTC,CASRRTGYNEQFF
-,TRBJ1-1,TRBV20-1,-,TGCAGTGCTAGAGATGGGTCCCGTCTATCTAACAGGGTCACTGAAGCTTTCTTT,CSARDGSRLSNRVTEAFF